A selection of T cell receptor beta chains follows, all from one sample in a study of blood T cell repertoires in COVID-19. TCRdb's copy holds only in-frame clones and misses some; the assay was immunoSEQ multiplex PCR. The table records 110,000 or so clones, 81% of them present only once. The sequenced sample consisted of peripheral blood. These receptors all come from a human donor in a cohort sampled during active COVID-19. CDR3s include the opening cysteine and the closing phenylalanine or tryptophan. Fields, in order: clone size, V gene, D gene, J gene, CDR3 DNA, CDR3 protein. D genes are given only for firm matches. The size field is filled for only some rows; it gives once, few, many or a size class.

.	TRBV4-3	TRBD1	TRBJ1-2	TGCGCCAGCAGCCGACAGGGGAGCTATGGCTACACCTTC	CASSRQGSYGYTF
.	TRBV18	TRBD2	TRBJ2-3	TGTGCCAGCTCACCCCGACTAGCGGGGGGGTCAGATACGCAGTATTTT	CASSPRLAGGSDTQYF
once	TRBV6-5	TRBD2	TRBJ2-5	TGTGCCAGCAGTTACTCGATTCCGGGACTACAAGAGACCCAGTACTTC	CASSYSIPGLQETQYF
.	TRBV18	TRBD1	TRBJ1-5	TGTGCCAGCTCATCCGACAGGGTGAGCAATCAGCCCCAGCATTTT	CASSSDRVSNQPQHF
.	TRBV9	.	TRBJ1-1	TGTGCCAGCAGCCCCCCATCCCTGGCTCTGAACACTGAAGCTTTCTTT	CASSPPSLALNTEAFF
many	TRBV4-2	.	TRBJ1-5	TGTGCCAGCAGCCAAGGGACAGCAAGCAATCAGCCCCAGCATTTT	CASSQGTASNQPQHF
.	TRBV9	.	TRBJ2-1	TGTGCCAGCAGCCCCAGGTCCAAAGGGGGTATGTCCAATGAGCAGTTCTTC	CASSPRSKGGMSNEQFF
few	TRBV7-9	.	TRBJ2-3	TGTGCCAGCAGCTTAATTCAAGATACGCAGTATTTT	CASSLIQDTQYF
.	TRBV5-5	.	TRBJ1-1	TGTGCCAGCAGAACAGATTCGATGAGTACTGAAGCTTTCTTT	CASRTDSMSTEAFF
.	TRBV19	.	TRBJ1-1	TGTGCCAGTAGTAGACAGGCGACTTTGAACACTGAAGCTTTCTTT	CASSRQATLNTEAFF
.	TRBV20-1	TRBD1	TRBJ1-2	TGCAGTGCCAAGGAGGGGGCCAACTTCTTC	CSAKEGANFF
.	TRBV5-1	TRBD1	TRBJ2-7	TGCGCCAGCAGCTTGGAGGGACAGGGGTCTGATGAGCAGTACTTC	CASSLEGQGSDEQYF
.	TRBV7-8	TRBD1	TRBJ1-1	TGTGCCAGCAGCACGGCGGGACAGAGGAACACTGAAGCTTTCTTT	CASSTAGQRNTEAFF
.	TRBV5-4	TRBD1	TRBJ1-2	TGTGCCAGCAGCTTGGGTGGGGACAGCCCTAACTATGGCTACACCTTC	CASSLGGDSPNYGYTF
.	TRBV6-5	.	TRBJ1-1	TGTGCCAGCAGTTACTCCGGGGGTTTGAACACTGAAGCTTTCTTT	CASSYSGGLNTEAFF
few	TRBV5-1	.	TRBJ2-3	TGCGCCAGCGGTTCAGGGGAATTCATAGATACGCAGTATTTT	CASGSGEFIDTQYF
once	TRBV5-1	TRBD1	TRBJ1-4	TGCGCCAGCAGAATAGGGGGCCGTGAAAAACTGTTTTTT	CASRIGGREKLFF
.	TRBV27	TRBD1	TRBJ1-2	TGTGCCACCTCTAAGGTACAGGGGTACTATGGCTACACCTTC	CATSKVQGYYGYTF
.	TRBV11-3	TRBD1	TRBJ1-1	TGTGCCAGCAGCCCCCGGACAGGGGCGGCCACTGAAGCTTTCTTT	CASSPRTGAATEAFF
.	TRBV6-5	TRBD1	TRBJ1-1	TGTGCCAGCAGTTACATGGACAGGGGAGGTGAAGCTTTCTTT	CASSYMDRGGEAFF
.	TRBV5-1	TRBD2	TRBJ2-1	TGCGCCAGCAGCTTGGGTAATGGCGGGGGGCACAGCGAGCAGTTCTTC	CASSLGNGGGHSEQFF
.	TRBV4-3	TRBD2	TRBJ2-5	TGCGCCAGCAGCCAATCCTATGGGACTAGCGGGGGGGAGACCCAGTACTTC	CASSQSYGTSGGETQYF
.	TRBV7-3	TRBD2	TRBJ2-2	TGTGCCAGCAGCTCACTAGCGGGAGGGCTTGGCGGGGAGCTGTTTTTT	CASSSLAGGLGGELFF
few	TRBV4-1	TRBD2	TRBJ2-7	TGCGCCAGCAGCCAAGATCGACTAGCGGGAGCAGACGAGCAGTACTTC	CASSQDRLAGADEQYF
.	TRBV27	.	TRBJ1-5	TGTGCCAGCAGTTTCTCCGGACAGAACAATCAGCCCCAGCATTTT	CASSFSGQNNQPQHF
.	TRBV6-2/TRBV6-3	TRBD1	TRBJ2-2	TGTGCCAGCAGTTACGGGGACAGCGGCAACACCGGGGAGCTGTTTTTT	CASSYGDSGNTGELFF
few	TRBV6-2/TRBV6-3	TRBD1	TRBJ1-5	TGTGCCAGCAGTTGGTTTCGGACAGGGGATCAGCCCCAGCATTTT	CASSWFRTGDQPQHF
.	TRBV29-1	TRBD2	TRBJ2-5	TGCAGCGCCGGGACTAGCGGGAGAGAGACCCAGTACTTC	CSAGTSGRETQYF
.	TRBV27	.	TRBJ2-1	TGTGCCAGCAGTTTAATGGGTCAGGGATTCAATGAGCAGTTCTTC	CASSLMGQGFNEQFF
.	TRBV6-5	TRBD2	TRBJ2-5	TGTGCCAGCAGCATGACTAGCGGGGGAGGGACCCAGTACTTC	CASSMTSGGGTQYF
.	TRBV19	.	TRBJ1-2	TGTGCCAGTAGTATGTCGGGGAACGATGGCTACACCTTC	CASSMSGNDGYTF
.	TRBV6-5	TRBD2	TRBJ2-7	TGTGCCAGCAGCAAACATCTCGGACTAGCCTACGAGCAGTACTTC	CASSKHLGLAYEQYF